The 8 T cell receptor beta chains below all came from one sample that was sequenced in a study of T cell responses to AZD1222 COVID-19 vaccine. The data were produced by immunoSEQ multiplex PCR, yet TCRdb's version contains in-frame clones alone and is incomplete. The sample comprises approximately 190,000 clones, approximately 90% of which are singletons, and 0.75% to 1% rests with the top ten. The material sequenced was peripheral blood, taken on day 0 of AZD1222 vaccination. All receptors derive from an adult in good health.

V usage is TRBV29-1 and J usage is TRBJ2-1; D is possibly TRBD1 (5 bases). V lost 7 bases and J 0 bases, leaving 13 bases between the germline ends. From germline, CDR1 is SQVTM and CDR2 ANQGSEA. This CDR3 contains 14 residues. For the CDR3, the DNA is TGCAGCGGTTACAGGCCCAGCTCCTACAATGAGCAGTTCTTC. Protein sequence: CSGYRPSSYNEQFF.

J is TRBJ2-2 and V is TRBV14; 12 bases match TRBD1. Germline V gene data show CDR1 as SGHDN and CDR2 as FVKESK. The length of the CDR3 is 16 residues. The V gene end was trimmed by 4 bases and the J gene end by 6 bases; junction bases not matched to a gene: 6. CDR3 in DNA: TGTGCCAGCAGCCCTTTGGGACAGGGGGCATCCGGGGAGCTGTTTTTT. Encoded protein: CASSPLGQGASGELFF. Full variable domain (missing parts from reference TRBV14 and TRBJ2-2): EAGVTQFPSHSVIEKGQTVTLRCDPISGHDNLYWYRRVMGKEIKFLLHFVKESKQDESGMPNNRFLAERTGGTYSTLKVQPAELEDSGVYFCASSPLGQGASGELFFGEGSRLTVL.

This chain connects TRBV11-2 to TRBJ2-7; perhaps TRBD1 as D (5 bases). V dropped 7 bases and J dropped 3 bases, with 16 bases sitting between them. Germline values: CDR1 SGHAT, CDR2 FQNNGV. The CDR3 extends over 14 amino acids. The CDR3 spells CASTRVKKDYEQYF. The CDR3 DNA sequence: TGTGCCAGCACCAGGGTGAAAAAGGACTACGAGCAGTACTTC.

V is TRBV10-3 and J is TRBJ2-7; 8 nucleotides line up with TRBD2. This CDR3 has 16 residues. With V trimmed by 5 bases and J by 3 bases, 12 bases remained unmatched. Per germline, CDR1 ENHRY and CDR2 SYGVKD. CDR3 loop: CAISPGGLVSHYEQYF. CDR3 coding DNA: TGTGCCATCAGTCCCGGGGGACTAGTTTCGCACTACGAGCAGTACTTC.

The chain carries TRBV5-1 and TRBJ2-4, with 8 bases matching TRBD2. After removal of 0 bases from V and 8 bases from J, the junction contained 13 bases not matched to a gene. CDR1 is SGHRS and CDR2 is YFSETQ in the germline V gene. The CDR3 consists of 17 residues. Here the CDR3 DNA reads TGCGCCAGCAGCTTGGCCGCTAGCGGGCTAGGGGGGGACATTCAGTACTTC. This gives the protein CASSLAASGLGGDIQYF. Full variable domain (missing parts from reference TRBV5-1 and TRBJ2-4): KAGVTQTPRYLIKTRGQQVTLSCSPISGHRSVSWYQQTPGQGLQFLFEYFSETQRNKGNFPGRFSGRQFSNSRSEMNVSTLELGDSALYLCASSLAASGLGGDIQYFGAGTRLSVL.

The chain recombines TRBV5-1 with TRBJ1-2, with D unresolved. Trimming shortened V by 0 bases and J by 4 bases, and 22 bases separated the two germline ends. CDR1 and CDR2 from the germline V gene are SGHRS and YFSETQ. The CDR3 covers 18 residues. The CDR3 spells CASSLASPGGSRGYGYTF. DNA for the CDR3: TGCGCCAGCAGCTTGGCGTCTCCTGGCGGATCCCGGGGCTATGGCTACACCTTC.

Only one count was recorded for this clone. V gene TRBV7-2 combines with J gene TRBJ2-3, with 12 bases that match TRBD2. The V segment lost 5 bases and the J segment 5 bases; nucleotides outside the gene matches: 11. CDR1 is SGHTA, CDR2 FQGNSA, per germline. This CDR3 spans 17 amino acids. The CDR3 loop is CASSGPSGRAKGDTQYF. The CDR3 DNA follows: TGTGCCAGCAGCGGACCTAGCGGGAGGGCCAAGGGAGATACGCAGTATTTT.

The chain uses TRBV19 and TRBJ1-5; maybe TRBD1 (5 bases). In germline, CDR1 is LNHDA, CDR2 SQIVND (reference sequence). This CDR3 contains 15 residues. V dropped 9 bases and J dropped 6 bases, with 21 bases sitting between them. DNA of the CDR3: TGTGCCAGCCTCCCGGGCTCAGGGAGTAGTCAGCCCCAGCATTTT. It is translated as CASLPGSGSSQPQHF.